The 7 T cell receptor beta chains below all came from one sample that was sequenced in a study of blood T cell repertoires in COVID-19. The repertoire was sequenced with immunoSEQ multiplex PCR; TCRdb's copy has only in-frame clones and lacks some. The table lists about 87,000 clones, over 70% of them singletons. What was sequenced was peripheral blood. Receptors were obtained from a woman between 50 and 59 years old with acute or convalescent COVID-19.

This CDR3 is CASSFGQAEAFF. Here the CDR3 DNA reads TGTGCCAGCAGCTTCGGACAGGCTGAAGCTTTCTTT. The V gene is TRBV5-6, the J gene TRBJ1-1, with 7 bases fitting TRBD1. Unmatched junction bases numbered 1, after V lost 2 bases and J lost 6 bases. From germline, CDR1 is SGHDT and CDR2 YYEEEE. The CDR3 length is 12 residues.

The gene calls are TRBV6-5 and TRBJ2-5, with a tentative D call TRBD2 (5 bases). With 4 bases removed from V and 1 base from J, the gap between germline ends came to 10 bases. There are 14 residues in the CDR3. Germline assignment: CDR1 MNHEY and CDR2 SVGAGI. CDR3 sequence (DNA): TGTGCCAGCAGTTCTTCCGGGGTCCAAGAGACCCAGTACTTC. Translating it yields CASSSSGVQETQYF.

This clone turned up a few times. This rearrangement joins TRBV29-1 to TRBJ1-4; no clear D gene. This CDR3 spans 13 amino acids. The germline V and J ends were trimmed by 3 bases and 8 bases, with 13 bases remaining between them. Per the germline V gene, CDR1 is SQVTM and CDR2 is ANQGSEA. In DNA form, the CDR3 reads TGCAGCGTTGATTCCGGGAAGGGAGAAAAACTGTTTTTT. As protein: CSVDSGKGEKLFF. The entire variable domain, with the rest obtained from reference TRBV29-1 and TRBJ1-4, is as follows: SAVISQKPSRDICQRGTSLTIQCQVDSQVTMMFWYRQQPGQSLTLIATANQGSEATYESGFVIDKFPISRPNLTFSTLTVSNMSPEDSSIYLCSVDSGKGEKLFFGSGTQLSVL.

The rearrangement uses TRBV6-5 and TRBJ1-2; D perhaps matches TRBD1 (5 bases). The V end lost 8 bases, the J end lost 2 bases, and 12 bases lay between the germline ends. This CDR3 region has 13 residues. Germline CDR1 is MNHEY and CDR2 is SVGAGI. The CDR3 DNA reads TGTGCCAGCGCCCTGTCAGGGAACTATGGCTACACCTTC. This encodes CASALSGNYGYTF.

The V gene is TRBV28, the J gene TRBJ1-5, with TRBD1 identical over 9 bases. CDR1 and CDR2 (germline): MDHEN, SYDVKM. V was clipped by 5 bases and J by 7 bases; unmatched bases: 6. The CDR3 is 14 amino acids. The CDR3 DNA reads TGTGCCAGCAGTCACCCGACAGGGGGACAGCCCCAGCATTTT. Translated, it gives CASSHPTGGQPQHF. Together with reference TRBV28 and TRBJ1-5, the CDR3 gives the full variable domain: DVKVTQSSRYLVKRTGEKVFLECVQDMDHENMFWYRQDPGLGLRLIYFSYDVKMKEKGDIPEGYSVSREKKERFSLILESASTNQTSMYLCASSHPTGGQPQHFGDGTRLSIL.

The chain is built from TRBV7-2 and TRBJ2-1; tentatively, D is TRBD1 (7 bases). This CDR3 has 14 amino acids. Germline V gene sequence: CDR1 SGHTA, CDR2 FQGNSA. V dropped 1 base and J dropped 8 bases, with 12 bases sitting between them. CDR3 region: CASSLVSRGDEQFF. The CDR3 coding sequence is TGTGCCAGCAGCTTAGTCTCCAGGGGGGATGAGCAGTTCTTC.

The J gene is TRBJ1-1, the V gene TRBV6-5; weak D call: TRBD1 (6 bases). CDR1 is MNHEY and CDR2 is SVGAGI in the germline V gene. The CDR3 covers 16 residues. V lost 0 bases and J lost 1, with 12 bases in between. In DNA form, the CDR3 reads TGTGCCAGCAGTTACTCACCGGGACAACCGAACACTGAAGCTTTCTTT. Protein product: CASSYSPGQPNTEAFF.